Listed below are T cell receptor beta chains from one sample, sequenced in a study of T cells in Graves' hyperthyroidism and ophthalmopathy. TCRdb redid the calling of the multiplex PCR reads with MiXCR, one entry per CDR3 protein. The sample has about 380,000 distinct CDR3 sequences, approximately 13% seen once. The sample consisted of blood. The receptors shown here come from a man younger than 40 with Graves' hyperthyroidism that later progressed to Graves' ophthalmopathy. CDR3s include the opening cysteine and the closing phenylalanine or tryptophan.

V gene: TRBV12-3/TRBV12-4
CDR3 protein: CASSRTGGEQYF

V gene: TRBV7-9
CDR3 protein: CASSLVDSNQPQHF

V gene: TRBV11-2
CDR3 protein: CASSGRTKNIQYF

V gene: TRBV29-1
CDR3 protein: CSVVGTSSGNTIYF

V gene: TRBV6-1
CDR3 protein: CASSSDRALEPQHF

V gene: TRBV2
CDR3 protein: CASSEFGGAQDQPQHF

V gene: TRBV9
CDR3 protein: CASSPTSGGLNTGELFF

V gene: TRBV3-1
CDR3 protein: CASAGPQETQYF

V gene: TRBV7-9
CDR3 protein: CASIQLQGPNTEAFF

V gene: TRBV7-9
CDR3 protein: CASSLGEQPQHF

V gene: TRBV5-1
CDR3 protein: CASSLATGLQPQHF

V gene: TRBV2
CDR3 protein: CASRAGQYTGELFF

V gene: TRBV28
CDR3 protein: CASSVWGYGYTF

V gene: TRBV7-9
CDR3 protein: CASSPGLAGRQSYNEQFF

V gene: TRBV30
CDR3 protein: CAWEGRSRSPLHF

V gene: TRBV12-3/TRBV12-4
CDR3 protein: CASSSGQGQNYGYTF

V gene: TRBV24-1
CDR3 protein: CATSDPEQYF

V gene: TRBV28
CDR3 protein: CASSPPGLEWARNEQFF

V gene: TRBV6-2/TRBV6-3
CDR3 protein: CASTRTGTEAFF

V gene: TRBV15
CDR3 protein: CATSRETNYEQYF

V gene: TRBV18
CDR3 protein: CASSPAGQGAVFYGYTF

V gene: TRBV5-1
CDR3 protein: CASSQALSRLAGGGSYNEQFF

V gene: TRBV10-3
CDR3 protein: CALREGAIQYF

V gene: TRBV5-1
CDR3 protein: CASCWGQDSPLHF

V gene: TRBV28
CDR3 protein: CASTMGLAGGEQYF

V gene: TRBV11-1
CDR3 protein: CASSPDRFEQYF

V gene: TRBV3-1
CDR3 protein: CASSQGGLDTQYF

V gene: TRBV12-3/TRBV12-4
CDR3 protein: CASSSDEQFF

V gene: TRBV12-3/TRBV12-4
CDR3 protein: CASSLWGSDQPQHF

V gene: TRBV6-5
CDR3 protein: CASSYVAGGYGETQYF

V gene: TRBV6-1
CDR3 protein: CASSDLGYTEAFF

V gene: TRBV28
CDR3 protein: CASSSGQRLRTGELFF

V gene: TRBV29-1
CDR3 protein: CSVVLYRTSTYNEQFF

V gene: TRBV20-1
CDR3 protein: CSAPRTSGGKQETQYF

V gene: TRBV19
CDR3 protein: CASNRLTGGRTEAFF

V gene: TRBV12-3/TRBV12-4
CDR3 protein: CASRTGFRDSPLHF

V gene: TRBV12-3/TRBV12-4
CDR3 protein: CASTTGGIGYTF

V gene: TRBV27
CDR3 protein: CASSPWDRINYGYTF

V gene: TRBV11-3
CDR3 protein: CASTSKRGNTEAFF

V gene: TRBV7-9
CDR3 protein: CASSLAHRSNEKLFF

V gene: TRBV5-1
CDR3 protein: CASSLAGSRDIQYF

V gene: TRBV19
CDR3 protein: CASSRSRGTLYEQYF

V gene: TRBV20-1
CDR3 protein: CSAKRDAEQYF

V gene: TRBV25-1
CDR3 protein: CASRPKETQYF

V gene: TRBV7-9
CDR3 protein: CASSLGWGPGTDYNEKLFF

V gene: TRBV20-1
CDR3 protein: CSARLGSVGNNEQFF

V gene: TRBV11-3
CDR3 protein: CASSLSSEAFF

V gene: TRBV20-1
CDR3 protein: CSARSTGANYGYTF

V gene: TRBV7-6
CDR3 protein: CASSLGTAYSNQPQHF

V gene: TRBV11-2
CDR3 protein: CASSLEGGPNEKLFF

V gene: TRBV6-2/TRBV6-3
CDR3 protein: CASSNPQYGLNQPQHF

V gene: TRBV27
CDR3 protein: CASSVQGAFEAFF